This is a list of T cell receptor beta chains from one sample in a study of OX40 agonist ivuxolimab in advanced cancers. Profiling relied on immunoSEQ multiplex PCR, and the TCRdb table lists in-frame clones only, not all of them. The data hold about 61,000 clones, with about nine tenths observed a single time. Sequences were derived from CD4+ or CD8+ T cells sorted from blood, sampled in a trial of the OX40 agonist ivuxolimab. These receptors were obtained from an adult with an advanced solid tumor such as melanoma, head and neck, liver or kidney cancer. Each CDR3 is given with its conserved first and last residue. The D gene is left open where the match is weak. Expanded clones get a size class; other rows say once, few or many, or leave the size out.

clone_size j_call d_call v_call cdr3_aa cdr3_nt
- TRBJ1-5 - TRBV19 CASSDSFSYSNQPQHF TGTGCCAGCAGTGACTCCTTTAGCTATAGCAATCAGCCCCAGCATTTT
- TRBJ2-5 TRBD2 TRBV29-1 CSVAASGYQETQYF TGCAGCGTTGCGGCTAGCGGGTACCAAGAGACCCAGTACTTC
- TRBJ1-1 - TRBV28 CASSPNTEAFF TGTGCCAGCAGCCCCAACACTGAAGCTTTCTTT
- TRBJ1-2 TRBD1 TRBV11-2 CASSLDRGTGYGYTF TGTGCCAGCAGCTTAGATCGGGGGACAGGGTATGGCTACACCTTC
- TRBJ2-1 - TRBV30 CAWSVGLSSSYNEQFF TGTGCCTGGAGTGTCGGGCTTTCGAGCTCCTACAATGAGCAGTTCTTC
- TRBJ1-5 - TRBV7-8 CASSLGGSSYSNQPQHF TGTGCCAGCAGCTTGGGCGGATCCAGTTATAGCAATCAGCCCCAGCATTTT
- TRBJ2-7 - TRBV7-8 CASSLEGGASYEQYF TGTGCCAGCAGCTTAGAGGGGGGGGCCTCCTACGAGCAGTACTTC
- TRBJ2-3 - TRBV11-2 CASSLYIGQRDTQYF TGTGCCAGCAGCTTATACATAGGACAAAGAGATACGCAGTATTTT
- TRBJ1-2 - TRBV29-1 CSVEEGVSGYTF TGCAGCGTTGAGGAAGGGGTGAGTGGCTACACCTTC
- TRBJ2-3 - TRBV27 CASSLSPYADTQYF TGTGCCAGCAGTTTATCCCCTTATGCAGATACGCAGTATTTT
- TRBJ1-2 TRBD1 TRBV6-6 CASSRTGIYGYTF TGTGCCAGCAGTAGGACAGGGATCTATGGCTACACCTTC
- TRBJ2-1 - TRBV9 CASSVLEGLYNEQFF TGTGCCAGCAGCGTATTAGAGGGGCTCTACAATGAGCAGTTCTTC
- TRBJ2-5 TRBD2 TRBV2 CASGWGLAQQETQYF TGTGCCAGCGGGTGGGGACTAGCGCAACAAGAGACCCAGTACTTC
few TRBJ2-1 - TRBV5-8 CASSSLTMGYNEQFF TGTGCCAGCAGCTCCCTAACCATGGGGTACAATGAGCAGTTCTTC
- TRBJ2-1 - TRBV27 CASRGADNEQFF TGTGCCAGCCGGGGGGCGGACAATGAGCAGTTCTTC
- TRBJ2-7 - TRBV2 CASSEDEQYF TGTGCCAGCAGTGAGGACGAGCAGTACTTC
- TRBJ1-1 - TRBV27 CASRGGLKAFF TGTGCCAGCAGAGGAGGTTTAAAAGCTTTCTTT
- TRBJ2-7 - TRBV15 CATSRLTGGEQYF TGTGCCACCAGCAGGCTCACGGGTGGCGAGCAGTACTTC
- TRBJ1-5 - TRBV25-1 CASSDGDGLLPQHF TGTGCCAGCAGTGATGGGGATGGACTCCTGCCCCAGCATTTT
- TRBJ2-7 - TRBV6-5 CASSYGQLEQYF TGTGCCAGCAGTTACGGGCAGCTCGAGCAGTACTTC